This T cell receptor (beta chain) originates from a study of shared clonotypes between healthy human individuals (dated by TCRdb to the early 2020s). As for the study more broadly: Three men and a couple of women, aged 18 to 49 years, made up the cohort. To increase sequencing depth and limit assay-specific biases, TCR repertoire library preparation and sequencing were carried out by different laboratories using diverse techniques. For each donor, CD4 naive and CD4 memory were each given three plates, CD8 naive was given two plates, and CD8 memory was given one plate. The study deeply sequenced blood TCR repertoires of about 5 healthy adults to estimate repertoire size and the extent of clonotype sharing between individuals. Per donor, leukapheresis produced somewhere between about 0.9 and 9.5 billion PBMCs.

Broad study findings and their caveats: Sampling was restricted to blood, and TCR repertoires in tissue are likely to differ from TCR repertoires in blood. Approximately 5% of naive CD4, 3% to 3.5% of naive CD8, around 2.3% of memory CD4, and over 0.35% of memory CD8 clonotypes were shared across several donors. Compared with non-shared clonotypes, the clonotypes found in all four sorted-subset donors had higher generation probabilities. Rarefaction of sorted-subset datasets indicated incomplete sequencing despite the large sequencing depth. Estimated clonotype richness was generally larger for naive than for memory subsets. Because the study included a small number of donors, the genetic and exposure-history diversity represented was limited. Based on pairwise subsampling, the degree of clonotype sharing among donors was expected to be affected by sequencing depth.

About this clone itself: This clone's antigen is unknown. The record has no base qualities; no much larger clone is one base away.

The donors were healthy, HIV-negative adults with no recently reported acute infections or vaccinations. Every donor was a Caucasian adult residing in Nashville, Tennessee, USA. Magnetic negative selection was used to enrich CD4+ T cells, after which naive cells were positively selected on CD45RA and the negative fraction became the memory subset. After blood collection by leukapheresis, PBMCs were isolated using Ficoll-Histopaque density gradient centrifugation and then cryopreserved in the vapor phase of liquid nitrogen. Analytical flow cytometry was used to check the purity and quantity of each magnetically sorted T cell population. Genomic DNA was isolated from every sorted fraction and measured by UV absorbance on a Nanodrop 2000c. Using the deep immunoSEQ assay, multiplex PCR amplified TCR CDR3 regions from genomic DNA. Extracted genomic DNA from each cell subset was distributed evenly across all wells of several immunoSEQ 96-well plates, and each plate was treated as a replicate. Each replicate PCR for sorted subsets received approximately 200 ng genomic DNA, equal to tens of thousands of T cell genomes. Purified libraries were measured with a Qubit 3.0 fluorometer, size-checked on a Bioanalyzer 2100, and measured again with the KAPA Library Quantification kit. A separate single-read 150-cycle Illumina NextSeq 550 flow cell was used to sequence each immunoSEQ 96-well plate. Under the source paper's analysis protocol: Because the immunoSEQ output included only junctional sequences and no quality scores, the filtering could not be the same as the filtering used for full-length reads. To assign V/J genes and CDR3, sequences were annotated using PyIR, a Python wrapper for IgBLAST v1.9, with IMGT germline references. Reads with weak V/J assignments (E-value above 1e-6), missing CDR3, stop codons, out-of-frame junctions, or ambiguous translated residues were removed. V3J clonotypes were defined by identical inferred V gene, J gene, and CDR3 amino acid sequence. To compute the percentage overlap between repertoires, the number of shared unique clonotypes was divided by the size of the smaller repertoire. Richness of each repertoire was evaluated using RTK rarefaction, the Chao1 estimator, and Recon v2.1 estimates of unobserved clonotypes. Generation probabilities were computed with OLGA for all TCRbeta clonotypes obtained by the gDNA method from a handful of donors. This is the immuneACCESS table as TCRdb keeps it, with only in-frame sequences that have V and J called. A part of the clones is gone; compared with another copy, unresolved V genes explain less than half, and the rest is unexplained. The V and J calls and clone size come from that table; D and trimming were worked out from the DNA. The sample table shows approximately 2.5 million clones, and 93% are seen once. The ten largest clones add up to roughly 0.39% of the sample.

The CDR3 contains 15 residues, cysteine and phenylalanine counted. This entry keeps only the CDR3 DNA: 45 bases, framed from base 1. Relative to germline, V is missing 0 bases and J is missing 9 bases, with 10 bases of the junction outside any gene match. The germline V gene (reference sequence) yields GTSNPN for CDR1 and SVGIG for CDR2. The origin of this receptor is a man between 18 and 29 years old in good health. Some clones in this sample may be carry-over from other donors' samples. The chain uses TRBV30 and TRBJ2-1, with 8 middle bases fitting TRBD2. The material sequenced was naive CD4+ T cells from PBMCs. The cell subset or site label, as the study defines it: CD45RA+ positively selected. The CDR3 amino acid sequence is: CAWSVGAGVGTEQFF. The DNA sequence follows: TGTGCCTGGAGTGTAGGAGCGGGAGTGGGGACTGAGCAGTTCTTC.